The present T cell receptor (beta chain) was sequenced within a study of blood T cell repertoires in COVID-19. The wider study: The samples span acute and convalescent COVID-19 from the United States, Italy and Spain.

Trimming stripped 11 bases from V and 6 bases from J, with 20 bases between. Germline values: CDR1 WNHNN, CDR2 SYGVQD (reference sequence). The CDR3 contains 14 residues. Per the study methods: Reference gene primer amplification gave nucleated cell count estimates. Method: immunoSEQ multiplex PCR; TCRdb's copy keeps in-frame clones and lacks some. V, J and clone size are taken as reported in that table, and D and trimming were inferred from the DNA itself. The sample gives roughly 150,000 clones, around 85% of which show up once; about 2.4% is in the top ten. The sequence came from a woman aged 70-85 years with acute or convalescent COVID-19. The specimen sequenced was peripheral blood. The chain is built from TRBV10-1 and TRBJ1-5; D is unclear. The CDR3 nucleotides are TGCGCCGGTCTCTACTTAGGAGGGTGTCAGCCCCAGCATTTT. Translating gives CAGLYLGGCQPQHF.